Shown below are 15 T cell receptor beta chains from a single sample sequenced in a study of CD8 T cells in ankylosing spondylitis. TCRdb called the 5' RACE reads again in MiXCR, with one record for every CDR3 protein. The sample lists 250,000 to 400,000 distinct CDR3 sequences, about 9.9% occurring once. Sequencing was carried out using blood, either unsorted or a sorted T cell fraction (not recorded which). All receptors derive from a female donor with ankylosing spondylitis or in good health (not recorded which).

The chain employs TRBV20-1 and TRBJ2-1, with 7 bases that match TRBD2. Per germline, CDR1 DFQATT and CDR2 SNEGSKA (reference sequence). The CDR3 has 16 residues. The V and J ends lost 2 bases and 1 base, in that order; junction bases with no gene match: 8. DNA of the CDR3: TGCAGTGCTAGACCGACTAGCCCAAATTCCTACAATGAGCAGTTCTTC. Encoded protein: CSARPTSPNSYNEQFF.

In its sample, this clonotype was seen many times. V is TRBV12-3 or TRBV12-4 and J is TRBJ2-1; 10 nucleotides line up with TRBD1. The CDR3 extends over 15 amino acids. With V trimmed by 4 bases and J by 5 bases, 5 bases remained unmatched. In DNA, the CDR3 is TGTGCCAGCAGTTCCAGGACAGGGGGAAACAATGAGCAGTTCTTC. Translating gives CASSSRTGGNNEQFF.

V and J are TRBV29-1 and TRBJ1-1; D gene unclear. CDR1 SQVTM and CDR2 ANQGSEA come from the germline V gene. V was pared by 4 bases and J by 0 bases, with 9 bases between. CDR3 length equals 13 residues. The CDR3 here is CSVVAHMNTEAFF. The CDR3, as DNA: TGCAGCGTTGTAGCCCATATGAACACTGAAGCTTTCTTT. Based on the CDR3 plus reference TRBV29-1 and TRBJ1-1, the full variable domain is SAVISQKPSRDICQRGTSLTIQCQVDSQVTMMFWYRQQPGQSLTLIATANQGSEATYESGFVIDKFPISRPNLTFSTLTVSNMSPEDSSIYLCSVVAHMNTEAFFGQGTRLTVV.

This clonotype was picked up one time. Given a much more abundant clone one base away, this may be a read error. The chain employs TRBV28 and TRBJ1-2; D unclear. The CDR3 runs to 11 residues. Germline V gene data show CDR1 as MDHEN and CDR2 as SYDVKM. The DNA of the CDR3 is TGTGCCAGCACAGGCAACTATGGCGACACCTTC. Encoded protein: CASTGNYGDTF.

This clonotype has a count of ten or more. This sequence joins TRBV20-1 and TRBJ2-7; D gene ambiguous. Trimming cost V 1 base and J 2 bases, with 9 bases left between them. CDR1 and CDR2 (germline): DFQATT, SNEGSKA (reference sequence). The CDR3 loop spans 13 amino acids. For the CDR3, the DNA is TGCAGTGCTAGAGGGATTCCCGCCTACGAGCAGTACTTC. It codes for CSARGIPAYEQYF.

This clonotype has at least ten counts. J is TRBJ2-7 and V is TRBV29-1; 14 nucleotides line up with TRBD2. Germline V gene sequence: CDR1 SQVTM, CDR2 ANQGSEA. The V and J ends lost 0 bases and 4 bases, in that order; junction bases with no gene match: 5. The CDR3 contains 16 residues. The CDR3 DNA reads as TGCAGCGTTGAAGATGAGGGACTAGCGGGAGATTACGAGCAGTACTTC. It yields the protein CSVEDEGLAGDYEQYF.

There are many counts of this clonotype. The chain has TRBV5-1 and TRBJ2-3, with D uncertain. From germline, CDR1 is SGHRS and CDR2 YFSETQ. V lost 1 base, J lost 3 bases, and 6 bases lay in between. CDR3 length: 13 amino acids. For the CDR3, the DNA is TGCGCCAGCAGCTTGTTTGGTACAGATACGCAGTATTTT. Its protein product is CASSLFGTDTQYF.

This clonotype was found many times. The chain is built from TRBV20-1 and TRBJ2-5; D remains ambiguous. V lost 1 base to trimming and J lost 2 bases, with 11 bases between them. The CDR3 loop spans 14 amino acids. Germline loops: CDR1 DFQATT, CDR2 SNEGSKA (reference sequence). The CDR3 nucleotides read TGCAGTGCTAGAGGCGGACCACGACAAGAGACCCAGTACTTC. Its translation: CSARGGPRQETQYF.

This clonotype was seen many times. The chain carries TRBV7-2 and TRBJ2-3; D ambiguous. Germline loops: CDR1 SGHTA, CDR2 FQGNSA. The CDR3 runs 11 residues. V was pared by 5 bases and J by 5 bases, with 5 bases between. The CDR3 DNA reads TGTGCCAGCAGCCCTCTAGATACGCAGTATTTT. It codes for CASSPLDTQYF.

There are a few counts of this clonotype. The chain is built from TRBV6-2 or TRBV6-3 and TRBJ2-5; 9 positions match TRBD2. Losses at the gene ends were 0 bases for V and 4 bases for J; bases not matched to a gene: 9. The CDR3 contains 17 residues. In germline, CDR1 is MNHEY, CDR2 SVGEGT. The CDR3 spells CASSYSRLADFRETQYF. The CDR3 nucleotides read TGTGCCAGCAGTTACTCCCGACTAGCGGACTTCCGAGAGACCCAGTACTTC.

This clonotype was recorded at least ten times. The J gene is TRBJ1-5, the V gene TRBV28; 8 bases align to TRBD1. V lost 7 bases and J lost 0; bases outside the gene matches: 2. Germline V gene data show CDR1 as MDHEN and CDR2 as SYDVKM. The CDR3 has 14 residues. CDR3 sequence: CASNRGVSNQPQHF. CDR3 sequence (DNA): TGTGCCAGCAACAGGGGGGTTAGCAATCAGCCCCAGCATTTT. The full variable domain, completed using reference TRBV28 and TRBJ1-5, is DVKVTQSSRYLVKRTGEKVFLECVQDMDHENMFWYRQDPGLGLRLIYFSYDVKMKEKGDIPEGYSVSREKKERFSLILESASTNQTSMYLCASNRGVSNQPQHFGDGTRLSIL.

This clonotype was counted many times. The rearrangement links TRBV5-1 to TRBJ2-3, with D maybe TRBD2 (5 bases). Per germline, CDR1 SGHRS and CDR2 YFSETQ. The CDR3 has 15 amino acids. The V gene lost 4 bases and the J gene lost 3 bases, with 15 bases spanning the gap. The CDR3 reads CASSRLLRETDTQYF. CDR3 nucleotides: TGCGCCAGCAGCCGACTGCTCCGGGAAACAGATACGCAGTATTTT.

This clonotype was detected many times. This sequence joins TRBV20-1 and TRBJ2-5, with a tentative D call TRBD1 (7 bases). The germline V and J ends were trimmed by 6 bases and 4 bases, with 18 bases remaining between them. CDR1 DFQATT and CDR2 SNEGSKA come from the germline V gene (reference sequence). CDR3 size: 14 residues. CDR3 in amino acids: CSATHRRGRETQYF. The DNA for the CDR3 is TGCAGTGCAACCCATAGGAGGGGGCGAGAGACCCAGTACTTC.

This clonotype was counted many times. J is TRBJ2-1 and V is TRBV6-2 or TRBV6-3, with 7 bases aligning to TRBD2. The CDR3 sequence is 22 residues long. Unmatched junction bases numbered 25, after V lost 0 bases and J lost 5 bases. Germline-derived CDR1 and CDR2 are MNHEY and SVGEGT. CDR3 in amino acids: CASSYSRGGQVPRGSTHNEQFF. DNA of the CDR3: TGTGCCAGCAGTTACTCGAGGGGAGGGCAGGTTCCAAGAGGTTCCACACACAATGAGCAGTTCTTC.

V is TRBV20-1 and J is TRBJ1-6; 12 bases map to TRBD1. The CDR3 spans 13 residues. After removal of 6 bases from V and 11 bases from J, the junction contained 5 bases not matched to a gene. CDR1 and CDR2 from the germline V gene are DFQATT and SNEGSKA (reference sequence). The DNA for the CDR3 is TGCAGTGCCCGGGGACAGGGGGCTGCACCCCTCCACTTT. As protein: CSARGQGAAPLHF.